The sample holds many counts of the clone carrying this T cell receptor beta chain. The CDR3 sequence is 16 residues long. The germline CDR1 and CDR2 sequences are SEHNR and FQNEAQ (reference sequence). V was trimmed by 5 bases and J by 0 bases, leaving 14 bases between them. PBMCs stored at -80 C, 2 million in total, were the source of the unsorted libraries. One entry per CDR3 protein results from TCRdb running MiXCR on the 5' RACE reads. In the table there are around 94,000 distinct CDR3 sequences, approximately 3.3% of which are singletons. The data were taken from a study of neurological immune-mediated disorders.

The TCR sequence derives from a woman aged 18-30 years with multiple sclerosis. The sequenced sample was PBMCs. The rearrangement joins TRBV7-9 to TRBJ1-3; perhaps TRBD1 as D (5 bases). The CDR3 nucleotides are TGTGCCAGCAGCGCCGGGACTTCCAACTCTGGAAACACCATATATTTT. Translating it yields CASSAGTSNSGNTIYF.